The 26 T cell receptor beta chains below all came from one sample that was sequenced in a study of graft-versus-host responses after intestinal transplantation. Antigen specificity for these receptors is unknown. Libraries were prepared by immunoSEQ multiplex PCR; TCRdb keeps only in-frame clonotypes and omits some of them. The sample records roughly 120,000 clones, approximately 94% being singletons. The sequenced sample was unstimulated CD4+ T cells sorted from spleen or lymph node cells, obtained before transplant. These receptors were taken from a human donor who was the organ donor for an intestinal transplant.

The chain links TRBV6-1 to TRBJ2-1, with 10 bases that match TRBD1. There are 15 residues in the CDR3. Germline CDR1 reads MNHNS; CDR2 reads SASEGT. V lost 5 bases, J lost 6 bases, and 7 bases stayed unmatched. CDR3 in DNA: TGTGCCAGCAGTCTTCCGGGACAGGGGCGCAATGAGCAGTTCTTC. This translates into CASSLPGQGRNEQFF.

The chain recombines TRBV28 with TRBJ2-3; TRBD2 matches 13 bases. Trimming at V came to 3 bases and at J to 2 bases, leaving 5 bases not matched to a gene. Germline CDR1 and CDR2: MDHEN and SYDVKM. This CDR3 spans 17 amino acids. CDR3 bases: TGTGCCAGCAGTTTGACTAGCGGGAGGCCAGACACAGATACGCAGTATTTT. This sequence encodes CASSLTSGRPDTDTQYF.

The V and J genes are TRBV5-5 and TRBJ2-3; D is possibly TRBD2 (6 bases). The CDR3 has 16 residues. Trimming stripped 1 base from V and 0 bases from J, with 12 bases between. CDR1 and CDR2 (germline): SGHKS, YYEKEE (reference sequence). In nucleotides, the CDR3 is TGTGCCAGCAGCTTGCGCGGGATCCTTAGCACAGATACGCAGTATTTT. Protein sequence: CASSLRGILSTDTQYF. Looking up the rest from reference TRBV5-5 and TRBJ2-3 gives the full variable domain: DAGVTQSPTHLIKTRGQQVTLRCSPISGHKSVSWYQQVLGQGPQFIFQYYEKEERGRGNFPDRFSARQFPNYSSELNVNALLLGDSALYLCASSLRGILSTDTQYFGPGTRLTVL.

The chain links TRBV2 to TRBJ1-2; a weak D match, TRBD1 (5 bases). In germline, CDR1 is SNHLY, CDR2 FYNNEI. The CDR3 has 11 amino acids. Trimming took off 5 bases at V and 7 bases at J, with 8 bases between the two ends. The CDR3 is CASSRGAGYTF. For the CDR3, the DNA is TGTGCCAGCAGTAGGGGAGCTGGCTACACCTTC.

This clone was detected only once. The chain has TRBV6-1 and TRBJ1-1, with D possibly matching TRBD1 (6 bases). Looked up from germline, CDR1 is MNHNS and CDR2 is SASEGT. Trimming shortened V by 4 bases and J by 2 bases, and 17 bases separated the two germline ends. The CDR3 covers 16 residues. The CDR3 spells CASSAPTGAGNTEAFF. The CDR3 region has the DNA TGTGCCAGCAGTGCCCCGACAGGAGCCGGTAACACTGAAGCTTTCTTT.

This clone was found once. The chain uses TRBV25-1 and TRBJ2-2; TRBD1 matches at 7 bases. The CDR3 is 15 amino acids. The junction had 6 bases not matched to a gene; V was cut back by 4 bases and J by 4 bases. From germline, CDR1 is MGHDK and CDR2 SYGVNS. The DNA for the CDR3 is TGTGCCAGCAGTGGGGTCACAGGGGTCACCGGGGAGCTGTTTTTT. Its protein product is CASSGVTGVTGELFF.

CDR3 in amino acids: CASSTGLGLSEQYF. CDR3 in DNA: TGTGCCAGCAGCACTGGACTGGGTCTAAGCGAGCAGTACTTC. This chain links TRBV5-6 with TRBJ2-7; possibly TRBD2 for D (5 bases). Germline CDR1 SGHDT, CDR2 YYEEEE. The CDR3 runs to 14 residues. The germline V and J ends were trimmed by 4 bases and 6 bases, with 17 bases remaining between them.

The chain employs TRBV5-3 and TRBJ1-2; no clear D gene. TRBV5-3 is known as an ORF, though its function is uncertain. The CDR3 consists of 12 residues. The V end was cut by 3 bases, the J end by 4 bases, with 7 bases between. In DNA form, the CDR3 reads TGTGCCAGAAGCTCGGGCTTCTATGGCTACACCTTC. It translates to CARSSGFYGYTF.

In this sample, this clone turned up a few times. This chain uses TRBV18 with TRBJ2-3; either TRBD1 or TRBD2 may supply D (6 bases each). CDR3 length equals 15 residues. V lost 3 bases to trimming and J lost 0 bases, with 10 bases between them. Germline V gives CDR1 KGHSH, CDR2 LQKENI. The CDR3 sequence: CASSPRGASTDTQYF. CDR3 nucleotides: TGTGCCAGCTCACCGAGGGGGGCTAGCACAGATACGCAGTATTTT.

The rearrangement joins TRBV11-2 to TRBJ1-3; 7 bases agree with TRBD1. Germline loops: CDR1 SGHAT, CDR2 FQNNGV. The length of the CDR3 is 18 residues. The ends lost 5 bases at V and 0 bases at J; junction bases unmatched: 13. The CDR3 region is CASSAGGKTGSSGNTIYF. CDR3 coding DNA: TGTGCCAGCAGCGCAGGAGGGAAGACAGGGTCCTCTGGAAACACCATATATTTT.

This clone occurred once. The CDR3 is CASSHPPNRALAGYEQYF. In DNA form, the CDR3 reads TGCGCCAGCAGTCACCCACCCAACAGGGCACTAGCGGGCTACGAGCAGTACTTC. This sequence joins TRBV23-1 and TRBJ2-7; 9 bases are shared with TRBD2. TRBV23-1 is marked as an open reading frame, function uncertain. The CDR3 loop spans 18 amino acids. V dropped 3 bases and J dropped 3; count of bases not matched to a gene: 15.

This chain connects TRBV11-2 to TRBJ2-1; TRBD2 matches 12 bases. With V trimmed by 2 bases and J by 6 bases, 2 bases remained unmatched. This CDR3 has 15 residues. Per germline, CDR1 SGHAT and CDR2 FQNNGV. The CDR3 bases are TGTGCCAGCAGCTTACGACTAGCGGGAGCCAATGAGCAGTTCTTC. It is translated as CASSLRLAGANEQFF.

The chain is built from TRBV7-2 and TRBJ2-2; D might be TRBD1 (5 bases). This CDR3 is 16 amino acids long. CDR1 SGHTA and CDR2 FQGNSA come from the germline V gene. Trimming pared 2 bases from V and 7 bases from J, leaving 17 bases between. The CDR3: CASSLKGAQRGGELFF. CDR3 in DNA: TGTGCCAGCAGCTTAAAAGGGGCCCAACGAGGCGGGGAGCTGTTTTTT.

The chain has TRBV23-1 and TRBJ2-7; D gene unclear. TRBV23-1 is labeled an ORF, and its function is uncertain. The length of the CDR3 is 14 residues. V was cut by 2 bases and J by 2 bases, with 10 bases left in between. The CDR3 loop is CASSQPYLPYEQYF. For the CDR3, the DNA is TGCGCCAGCAGTCAACCTTACCTGCCCTACGAGCAGTACTTC.

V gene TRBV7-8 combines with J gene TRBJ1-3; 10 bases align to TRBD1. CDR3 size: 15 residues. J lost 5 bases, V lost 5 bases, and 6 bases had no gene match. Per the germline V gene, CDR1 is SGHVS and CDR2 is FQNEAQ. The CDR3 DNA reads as TGTGCCAGCAGCGCGTCGACAGGGGGCAGAAACACCATATATTTT. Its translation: CASSASTGGRNTIYF. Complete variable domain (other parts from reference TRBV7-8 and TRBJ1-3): GAGVSQSPRYKVAKRGQDVALRCDPISGHVSLFWYQQALGQGPEFLTYFQNEAQLDKSGLPSDRFFAERPEGSVSTLKIQRTQQEDSAVYLCASSASTGGRNTIYFGEGSWLTVV.

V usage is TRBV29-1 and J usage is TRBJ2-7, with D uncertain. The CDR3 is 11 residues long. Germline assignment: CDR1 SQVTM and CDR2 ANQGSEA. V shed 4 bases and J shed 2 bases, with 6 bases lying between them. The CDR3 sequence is CSVGSTYEQYF. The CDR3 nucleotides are TGCAGCGTTGGGTCTACCTACGAGCAGTACTTC.

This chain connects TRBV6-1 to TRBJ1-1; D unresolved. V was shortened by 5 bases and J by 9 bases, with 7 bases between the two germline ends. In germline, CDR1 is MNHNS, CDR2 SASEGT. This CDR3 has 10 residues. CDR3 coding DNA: TGTGCCAGCAGTAGGGAAAAAGCTTTCTTT. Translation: CASSREKAFF.

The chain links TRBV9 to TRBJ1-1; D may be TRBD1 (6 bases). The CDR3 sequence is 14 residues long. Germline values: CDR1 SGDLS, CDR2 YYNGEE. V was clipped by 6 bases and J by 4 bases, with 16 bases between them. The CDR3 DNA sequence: TGTGCCAGCACCCTAGAGGGGGAGAGCACTGAAGCTTTCTTT. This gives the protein CASTLEGESTEAFF.

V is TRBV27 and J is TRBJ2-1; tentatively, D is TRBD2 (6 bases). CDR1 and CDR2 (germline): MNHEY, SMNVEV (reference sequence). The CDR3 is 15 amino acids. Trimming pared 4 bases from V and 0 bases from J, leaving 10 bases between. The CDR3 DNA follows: TGTGCCAGCAGTTGGGACTTTAGCTCCTACAATGAGCAGTTCTTC. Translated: CASSWDFSSYNEQFF.

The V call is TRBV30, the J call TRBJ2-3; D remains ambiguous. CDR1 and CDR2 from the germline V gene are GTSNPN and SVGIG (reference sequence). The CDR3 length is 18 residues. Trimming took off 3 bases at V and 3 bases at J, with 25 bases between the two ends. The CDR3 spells CAWSPLFFITASTDTQYF. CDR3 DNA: TGTGCCTGGAGCCCTCTTTTTTTTATAACAGCAAGTACAGATACGCAGTATTTT.

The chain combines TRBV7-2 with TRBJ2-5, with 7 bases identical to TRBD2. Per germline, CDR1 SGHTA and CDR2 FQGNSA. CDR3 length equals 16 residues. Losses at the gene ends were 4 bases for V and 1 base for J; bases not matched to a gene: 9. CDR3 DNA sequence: TGTGCCAGCAGCTCCCGGGCTAGCGGTCTCCAAGAGACCCAGTACTTC. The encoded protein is CASSSRASGLQETQYF.

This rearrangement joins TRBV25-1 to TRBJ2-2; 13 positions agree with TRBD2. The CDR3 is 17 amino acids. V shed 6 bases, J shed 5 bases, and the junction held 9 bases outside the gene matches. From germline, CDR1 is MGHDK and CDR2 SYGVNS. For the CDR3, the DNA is TGTGCCAGCAGCCAAACGGGACTAGCGGGAAGGACCGGGGAGCTGTTTTTT. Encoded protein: CASSQTGLAGRTGELFF.

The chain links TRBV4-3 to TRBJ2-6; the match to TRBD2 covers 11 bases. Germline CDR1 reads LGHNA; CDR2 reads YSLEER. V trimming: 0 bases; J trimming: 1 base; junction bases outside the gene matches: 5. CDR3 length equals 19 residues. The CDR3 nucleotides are TGCGCCAGCAGCCAAGACCCTAGCGGGAGGACATCTGGGGCCAACGTCCTGACTTTC. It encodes CASSQDPSGRTSGANVLTF.

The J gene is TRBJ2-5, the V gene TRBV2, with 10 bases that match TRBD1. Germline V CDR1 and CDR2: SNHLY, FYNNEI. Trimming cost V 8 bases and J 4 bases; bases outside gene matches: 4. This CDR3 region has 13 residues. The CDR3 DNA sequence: TGTGCCAGCTCACGGACAGGGGGAGAGACCCAGTACTTC. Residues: CASSRTGGETQYF.

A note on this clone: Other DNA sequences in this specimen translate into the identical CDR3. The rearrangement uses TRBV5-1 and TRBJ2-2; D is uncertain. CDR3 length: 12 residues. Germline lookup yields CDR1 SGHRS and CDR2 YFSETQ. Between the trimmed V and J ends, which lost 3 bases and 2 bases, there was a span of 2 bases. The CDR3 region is CASSSNTGELFF. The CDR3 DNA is TGCGCCAGCAGCTCTAACACCGGGGAGCTGTTTTTT.

CDR3 DNA: TGTGCCAGCTACAAAGGCCGGGACAGGGCTGTTGAGACCCAGTACTTC. Translated, it gives CASYKGRDRAVETQYF. The chain recombines TRBV4-2 with TRBJ2-5, with 9 bases lining up with TRBD1. V was clipped by 8 bases and J by 5 bases; unmatched bases: 15. This CDR3 region has 16 residues. Germline values: CDR1 LGHNA, CDR2 YNFKEQ.